These 31 T cell receptor beta chains share one sample of origin, sequenced in a study of regulatory T cells in long-lasting Graves disease (dated by TCRdb to the early 2020s). Libraries came from multiplex PCR. Sequenced on an Illumina HiSeq 4000. TCR beta libraries were built with iRepertoire HTBI primers and Arm-PCR amplification of CDR3 regions. TCRdb ran its own pipeline on the public reads, namely fastp trimming at Q25 and MiXCR clone calling, and kept in-frame beta chains. Entries that share a CDR3 protein sequence are merged under the most common genes and DNA. This sample gives more than 650,000 distinct CDR3 sequences in total; about 30% of them show up just once. 42% of the sample lies in the top ten. Interpreted using the paper, the time point label stands for: persistent/refractory GD, antithyroid drugs over 5 years with positive TRAb. For both TCR sequencing and RNA sequencing, RNA was extracted from PBMCs in TRIzol.

Source: peripheral blood mononuclear cells (PBMCs), taken when the disease was refractory, from a patient treated with antithyroid drugs. Source of these receptors: a female donor with Graves disease.

The rearrangement joins TRBV6-1 to TRBJ2-7; TRBD1 matches at 9 bases. CDR1 and CDR2 (germline): MNHNS, SASEGT. V shed 4 bases, J shed 0 bases, and the junction held 4 bases outside the gene matches. The CDR3 sequence is 15 residues long. CDR3 nucleotides: TGTGCCAGCAGTGCCCGGGACAGGGCCTCCTACGAGCAGTACTTC. It translates to CASSARDRASYEQYF.

V is TRBV11-2 and J is TRBJ1-2, with 7 bases identical to TRBD1. V was clipped by 5 bases and J by 2 bases; unmatched bases: 5. CDR1 is SGHAT, CDR2 FQNNGV, per germline. CDR3 length: 14 residues. CDR3 sequence reads: CASSDGQANYGYTF. Written as DNA, the CDR3 is TGTGCCAGCAGCGATGGACAGGCCAACTATGGCTACACCTTC.

Worth noting for this clonotype: The junction and the germline gene differ at one end; a read error may be behind it. In nucleotides, the CDR3 is TGTGCCGGCAGGGGAAGGGATCAGCCCCAGCATTTT. The encoded protein is CAGRGRDQPQHF. V and J are TRBV6-2 or TRBV6-3 and TRBJ1-5, with TRBD1 as a possible D gene (6 bases). This CDR3 contains 12 residues. In germline, CDR1 is MNHEY, CDR2 SVGEGT.

This clonotype was counted a few times. The chain has TRBV7-2 and TRBJ2-5; 7 bases line up with TRBD2. Trimming cost V 0 bases and J 6 bases; bases outside gene matches: 4. From germline, CDR1 is SGHTA and CDR2 FQGNSA. The CDR3 extends over 14 amino acids. CDR3 in amino acids: CASSLAFSGQTQYF. The CDR3 DNA reads TGTGCCAGCAGCTTAGCTTTTAGCGGGCAGACCCAGTACTTC.

This chain connects TRBV11-2 to TRBJ1-2; unclear D gene. Trimming stripped 0 bases from V and 6 bases from J, with 14 bases between. This CDR3 comprises 15 residues. The germline V gene has CDR1 SGHAT and CDR2 FQNNGV. This CDR3 is CASSLDLTGLDGYTF. The CDR3, as DNA: TGTGCCAGCAGCTTAGACCTAACGGGGTTAGATGGCTACACCTTC.

This clonotype was counted a few times. The chain employs TRBV6-5 and TRBJ1-2, with no clear D. Germline loops: CDR1 MNHEY, CDR2 SVGAGI. This CDR3 region has 14 residues. Trimming pared 2 bases from V and 4 bases from J, leaving 11 bases between. The DNA for the CDR3 is TGTGCCAGCAGTTACCTTGCAAAGAGCTATGGCTACACCTTC. It codes for CASSYLAKSYGYTF.

This clonotype was seen at least ten times. The rearrangement uses TRBV27 and TRBJ1-4; D gene unclear. Germline CDR1 and CDR2: MNHEY and SMNVEV (reference sequence). V was cut by 5 bases and J by 0 bases, with 19 bases left in between. This CDR3 is built from 18 residues. The CDR3 DNA reads TGTGCCAGCAGTCCCCTTAAGTCCGGGAGTGCAACTAATGAAAAACTGTTTTTT. This codes for CASSPLKSGSATNEKLFF.

This sequence joins TRBV6-1 and TRBJ2-7, with TRBD2 identical over 14 bases. CDR1 MNHNS and CDR2 SASEGT come from the germline V gene. This CDR3 is built from 16 residues. With V trimmed by 4 bases and J by 2 bases, 4 bases remained unmatched. Here the CDR3 reads CASSGGTSGSPYEQYF. The CDR3 region has the DNA TGTGCCAGCAGTGGTGGGACTAGCGGGAGTCCCTACGAGCAGTACTTC.

The CDR3 spells CASSGRTGTNSPLHF. CDR3 nucleotide sequence: TGTGCCAGCAGCGGTAGGACAGGGACGAATTCACCCCTCCACTTT. The chain recombines TRBV2 with TRBJ1-6; 8 nucleotides agree with TRBD1. Trimming at V came to 6 bases and at J to 7 bases, leaving 8 bases not matched to a gene. CDR1 is SNHLY and CDR2 is FYNNEI in the germline V gene. This CDR3 is 15 amino acids long.

The chain carries TRBV9 and TRBJ1-1, with D tentatively TRBD1 (6 bases). The germline V and J ends were trimmed by 3 bases and 6 bases, with 15 bases remaining between them. This CDR3 region has 14 residues. In germline, CDR1 is SGDLS, CDR2 YYNGEE. The CDR3 loop reads CASSEQGLNAEAFF. Written as DNA, the CDR3 is TGTGCCAGCAGCGAACAGGGCCTAAACGCTGAAGCTTTCTTT.

The chain is built from TRBV6-1 and TRBJ1-1, with TRBD1 as a possible D gene (5 bases). The germline V gene encodes CDR1 MNHNS and CDR2 SASEGT. There are 14 residues in the CDR3. The V and J ends lost 4 bases and 6 bases respectively, with 15 bases between them. The CDR3 DNA reads TGTGCCAGCAGTGCCCTTCAGGGTATTGCTGAAGCTTTCTTT. It yields the protein CASSALQGIAEAFF.

This clonotype was detected a few times. This chain connects TRBV3-1 to TRBJ1-6; D unresolved. Trimming removed 2 bases at V and 7 bases at J, with 6 bases between. CDR3 length: 13 residues. CDR1 and CDR2 from the germline V gene are LGHDT and YNNKEL (reference sequence). CDR3 sequence (DNA): TGTGCCAGCAGCCAAATGATCAATTCACCCCTCCACTTT. As protein: CASSQMINSPLHF.

The sample holds a few counts of this clonotype. The V gene is TRBV2, the J gene TRBJ2-7; TRBD2 is a possible D gene (5 bases). Per germline, CDR1 SNHLY and CDR2 FYNNEI. The CDR3 length is 14 residues. The V end lost 6 bases, the J end lost 3 bases, and 15 bases lay between the germline ends. In nucleotides, the CDR3 is TGTGCCAGCAGGGAGGATCCGGACCACTACGAGCAGTACTTC. Translated: CASREDPDHYEQYF.

This clonotype was detected only once. The genes are TRBV29-1 and TRBJ2-7; D uncertain. Trimming removed 7 bases from V and 1 base from J, with 11 bases in between. This CDR3 is built from 12 residues. Germline CDR1 reads SQVTM; CDR2 reads ANQGSEA. As DNA, the CDR3 is TGCAGCGCCGAAATCGGGTCCTACGAGCAGTACTTC. Protein: CSAEIGSYEQYF.

This clonotype turned up a few times. One junction end does not reproduce the germline sequence, and a read error may be involved. V is TRBV28 and J is TRBJ1-1; D call uncertain. Germline V lookup: CDR1 MDHEN, CDR2 SYDVKM. The CDR3 is 14 amino acids. The CDR3 nucleotides read TGTGCCAGCAGTTTGAGACTTGGGAACGCTGAAGCTTTCTTT. This translates into CASSLRLGNAEAFF.

The chain recombines TRBV5-6 with TRBJ2-7; 14 nucleotides line up with TRBD2. Germline V gene data show CDR1 as SGHDT and CDR2 as YYEEEE. Unmatched junction bases numbered 18, after V lost 4 bases and J lost 3 bases. CDR3 size: 20 residues. Here the CDR3 DNA reads TGTGCCAGCAGCGAAATCTCAACCGGGACTAGCGGGAGCTCCTACTACGAGCAGTACTTC. It translates to CASSEISTGTSGSSYYEQYF.

Of note for this clonotype: With a much larger clone just one base away, this may be a read error. This chain connects TRBV6-2 or TRBV6-3 to TRBJ1-2; D might be TRBD1 (6 bases). This CDR3 region has 13 residues. From germline, CDR1 is MNHEY and CDR2 SVGEGT. The V end was cut by 5 bases, the J end by 5 bases, with 12 bases between. The CDR3 DNA is TGTGCCAGCAGTCAGGACAGCCAGTATGGCTACACCTTC. Translation gives CASSQDSQYGYTF.

This clonotype was counted only a few times. V gene TRBV6-1 combines with J gene TRBJ2-5; possibly TRBD1 for D (5 bases). The germline V and J ends were trimmed by 6 bases and 2 bases, with 13 bases remaining between them. The CDR3 extends over 14 amino acids. The germline V gene has CDR1 MNHNS and CDR2 SASEGT. The CDR3 nucleotides read TGTGCCAGCAGACAGGATACCTGGCAAGAGACCCAGTACTTC. Amino acids: CASRQDTWQETQYF.

V and J are TRBV5-1 and TRBJ1-1; 7 nucleotides agree with TRBD1. This CDR3 comprises 16 residues. V was clipped by 5 bases and J by 2 bases; unmatched bases: 12. CDR1 SGHRS and CDR2 YFSETQ come from the germline V gene. The CDR3 nucleotides read TGCGCCAGCAGACCGGTAAGGACAGGTCTTAACACTGAAGCTTTCTTT. Translation gives CASRPVRTGLNTEAFF.

In its sample, this clonotype was seen many times. V is TRBV12-3 or TRBV12-4 and J is TRBJ2-7, with TRBD2 matching over 10 bases. V shed 7 bases and J 3 bases; nucleotides not matched to a gene: 9. The CDR3 is 15 amino acids. CDR3 residues: CASTILAGPRYEQYF. In nucleotides, the CDR3 is TGTGCCAGCACCATACTAGCGGGACCGCGCTACGAGCAGTACTTC.

This rearrangement joins TRBV5-1 to TRBJ2-1; 9 bases map to TRBD2. Germline V gene lookup returns CDR1 SGHRS and CDR2 YFSETQ. This CDR3 has 16 amino acids. The V and J ends lost 3 bases and 9 bases, in that order; junction bases with no gene match: 13. The CDR3 DNA sequence: TGCGCCAGCAGCTACCAAGGTAGCGGGAGAGGTGTTGAGCAGTTCTTC. Translating it yields CASSYQGSGRGVEQFF.

This clonotype was seen only a few times. V usage is TRBV29-1 and J usage is TRBJ1-2; 8 positions agree with TRBD1. J lost 4 bases, V lost 6 bases, and 7 bases had no gene match. This CDR3 spans 13 amino acids. Germline CDR1 SQVTM, CDR2 ANQGSEA. The CDR3, as DNA: TGCAGCGTCGCCGGGACAGGCACCTATGGCTACACCTTC. It is translated as CSVAGTGTYGYTF.

V gene TRBV12-3 or TRBV12-4 combines with J gene TRBJ2-7, with TRBD2 as a possible D gene (6 bases). Trimming took off 5 bases at V and 6 bases at J, with 17 bases between the two ends. The CDR3 covers 14 residues. CDR3 coding DNA: TGTGCCAGCAGTATCTTATCTCAGGGAGGCGAGCAGTACTTC. Its protein is CASSILSQGGEQYF.

The rearrangement uses TRBV30 and TRBJ1-1; D may be TRBD1 (6 bases). The CDR3 covers 13 residues. Trimming took off 1 base at V and 9 bases at J, with 15 bases between the two ends. CDR1 and CDR2 (germline): GTSNPN, SVGIG (reference sequence). The CDR3 is CAWSAGEGLKAFF. CDR3 DNA sequence: TGTGCCTGGAGTGCAGGGGAGGGCCTCAAAGCTTTCTTT.

At least ten counts were recorded for this clonotype. The chain employs TRBV11-2 and TRBJ2-7; D ambiguous. Germline CDR1 SGHAT, CDR2 FQNNGV. V was cut by 8 bases and J by 7 bases, with 12 bases left in between. The CDR3 runs 11 residues. The DNA for the CDR3 is TGTGCCAGCGGACCCGGTGGGGAGCAGTACTTC. Amino acid sequence: CASGPGGEQYF.

The V gene is TRBV25-1, the J gene TRBJ1-1; a weak D match, TRBD1 (5 bases). The V gene lost 7 bases and the J gene lost 2 bases, with 14 bases spanning the gap. The CDR3 length is 14 residues. Looked up from germline, CDR1 is MGHDK and CDR2 is SYGVNS. Here the CDR3 reads CASIKRGSNTEAFF. DNA for the CDR3: TGTGCCAGCATAAAAAGGGGAAGTAACACTGAAGCTTTCTTT.

This clonotype was picked up a small number of times. V is TRBV12-3 or TRBV12-4 and J is TRBJ1-3, with D perhaps TRBD1 (6 bases). V shed 3 bases and J shed 4 bases, with 10 bases lying between them. The CDR3 totals 14 residues. For the CDR3, the DNA is TGTGCCAGCAGTTTTTCAGGGGACGGAAACACCATATATTTT. Translating it yields CASSFSGDGNTIYF.

This clonotype came up a few times. The rearrangement links TRBV19 to TRBJ1-1, with D perhaps matching TRBD1 (5 bases). V lost 4 bases and J 6 bases, leaving 15 bases between the germline ends. The length of the CDR3 is 14 residues. Germline lookup yields CDR1 LNHDA and CDR2 SQIVND (reference sequence). CDR3 amino acids: CASSKDTGIAEAFF. Here the CDR3 DNA reads TGTGCCAGTAGTAAGGACACGGGTATCGCTGAAGCTTTCTTT.

This clonotype was recorded at least ten times. This rearrangement joins TRBV28 to TRBJ2-5; 11 nucleotides agree with TRBD1. CDR3 length equals 17 residues. Trimming removed 1 base from V and 5 bases from J; junction bases left unmatched: 9. From germline, CDR1 is MDHEN and CDR2 SYDVKM. The CDR3 reads CASSLYLGQGGFETQYF. As DNA, the CDR3 is TGTGCCAGCAGTTTATATTTGGGACAGGGGGGTTTTGAGACCCAGTACTTC.

The V gene is TRBV10-3, the J gene TRBJ1-1, with 8 bases fitting TRBD1. Germline CDR1 is ENHRY and CDR2 is SYGVKD. The CDR3 contains 14 residues. Unmatched junction bases numbered 14, after V lost 11 bases and J lost 6 bases. CDR3 sequence (DNA): TGTGCCGTTCGAGGACAGGGAGGATTCGCTGAAGCTTTCTTT. Translation gives CAVRGQGGFAEAFF.

This clonotype has at least ten counts. J is TRBJ1-1 and V is TRBV2, with D perhaps matching TRBD1 (5 bases). The CDR3 is made up of 14 amino acids. CDR1 is SNHLY, CDR2 FYNNEI, per germline. V lost 7 bases and J lost 1, with 13 bases in between. The CDR3 DNA reads as TGTGCCAGCAAAAGGGCAGGACAGAACACTGAAGCTTTCTTT. This gives the protein CASKRAGQNTEAFF.